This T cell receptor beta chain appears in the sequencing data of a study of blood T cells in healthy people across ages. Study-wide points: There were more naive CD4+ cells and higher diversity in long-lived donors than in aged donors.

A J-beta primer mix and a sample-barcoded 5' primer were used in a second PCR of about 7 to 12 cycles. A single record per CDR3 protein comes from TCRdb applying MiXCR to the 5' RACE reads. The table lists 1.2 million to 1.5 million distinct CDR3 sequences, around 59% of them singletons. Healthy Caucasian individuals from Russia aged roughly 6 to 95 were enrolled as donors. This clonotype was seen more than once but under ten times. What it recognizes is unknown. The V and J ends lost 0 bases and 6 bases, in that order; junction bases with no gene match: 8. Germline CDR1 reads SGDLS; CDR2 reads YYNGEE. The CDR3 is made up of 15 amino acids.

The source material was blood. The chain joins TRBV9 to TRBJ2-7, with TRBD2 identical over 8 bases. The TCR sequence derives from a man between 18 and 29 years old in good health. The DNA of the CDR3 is TGTGCCAGCAGCGTAGGTCGAGCGGGGGCGGGCGAGCAGTACTTC. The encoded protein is CASSVGRAGAGEQYF.